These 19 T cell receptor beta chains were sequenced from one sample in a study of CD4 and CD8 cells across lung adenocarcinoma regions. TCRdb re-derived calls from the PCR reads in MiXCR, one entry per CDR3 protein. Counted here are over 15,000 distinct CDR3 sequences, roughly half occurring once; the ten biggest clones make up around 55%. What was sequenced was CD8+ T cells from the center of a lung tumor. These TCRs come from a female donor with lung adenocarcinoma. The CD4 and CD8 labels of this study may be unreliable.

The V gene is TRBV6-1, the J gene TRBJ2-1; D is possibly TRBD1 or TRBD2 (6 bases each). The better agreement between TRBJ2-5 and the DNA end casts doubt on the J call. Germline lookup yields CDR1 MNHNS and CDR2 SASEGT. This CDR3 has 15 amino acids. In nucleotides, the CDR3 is TGTGCCAGCAAAAGCTCGCTGTTAGCGGAGGGGGCCCAGTACTTC. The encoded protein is CASKSSLLAEGAQYF.

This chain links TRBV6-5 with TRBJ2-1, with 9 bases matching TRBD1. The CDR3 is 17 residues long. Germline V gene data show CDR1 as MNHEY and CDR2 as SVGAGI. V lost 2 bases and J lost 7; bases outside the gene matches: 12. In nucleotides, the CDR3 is TGTGCCAGCAGTTACCAAATTACAGGGGGCGTTAGGAATGAGCAGTTCTTC. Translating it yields CASSYQITGGVRNEQFF.

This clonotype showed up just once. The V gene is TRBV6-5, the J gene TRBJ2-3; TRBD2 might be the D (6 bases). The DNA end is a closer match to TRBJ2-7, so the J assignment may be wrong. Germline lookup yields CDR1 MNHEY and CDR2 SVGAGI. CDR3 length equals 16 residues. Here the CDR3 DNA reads TGTGCGTGCAGTTACGCGGGGCAGCGAGCCAAAGACACGCAGTACTTC. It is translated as CACSYAGQRAKDTQYF.

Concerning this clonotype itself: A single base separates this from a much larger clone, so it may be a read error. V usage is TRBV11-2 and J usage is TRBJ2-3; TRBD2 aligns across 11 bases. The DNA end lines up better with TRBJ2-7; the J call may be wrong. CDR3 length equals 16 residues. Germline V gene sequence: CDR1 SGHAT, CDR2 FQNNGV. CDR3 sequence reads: CASSLDLAGGYNEQYF. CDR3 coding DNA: TGTGCCAGCAGCTTAGATCTAGCGGGAGGTTACAATGAGCAGTACTTC.

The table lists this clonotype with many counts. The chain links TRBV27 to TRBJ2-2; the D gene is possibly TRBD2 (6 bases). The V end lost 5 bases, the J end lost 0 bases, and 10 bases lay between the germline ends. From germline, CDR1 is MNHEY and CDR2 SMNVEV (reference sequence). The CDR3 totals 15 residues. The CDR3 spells CASSPGLSNTGELFF. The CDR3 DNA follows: TGTGCCAGCAGTCCGGGACTTTCGAACACCGGGGAGCTGTTTTTT.

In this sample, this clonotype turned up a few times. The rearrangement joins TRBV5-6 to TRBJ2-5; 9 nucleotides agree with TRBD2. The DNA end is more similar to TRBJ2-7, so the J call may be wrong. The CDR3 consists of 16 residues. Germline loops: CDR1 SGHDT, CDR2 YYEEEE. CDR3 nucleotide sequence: TGTGCCAGCAGCCCCCATTATTCTAGCGGGACTTACGAGCAGTACTTC. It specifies CASSPHYSSGTYEQYF.

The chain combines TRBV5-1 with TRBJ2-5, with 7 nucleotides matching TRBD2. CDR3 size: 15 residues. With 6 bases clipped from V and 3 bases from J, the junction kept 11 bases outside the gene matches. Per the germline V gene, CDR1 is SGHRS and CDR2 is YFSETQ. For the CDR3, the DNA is TGCGCCAGCACCGAGGGACTACCGGGGAAAGAGACCCAGTACTTC. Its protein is CASTEGLPGKETQYF.

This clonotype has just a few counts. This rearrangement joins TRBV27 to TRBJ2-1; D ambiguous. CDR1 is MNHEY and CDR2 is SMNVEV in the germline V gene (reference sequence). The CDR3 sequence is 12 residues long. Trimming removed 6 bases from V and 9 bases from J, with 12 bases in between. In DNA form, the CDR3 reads TGTGCCAGCAGCCGATTGGGCGGTGAGCAGTTCTTC. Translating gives CASSRLGGEQFF.

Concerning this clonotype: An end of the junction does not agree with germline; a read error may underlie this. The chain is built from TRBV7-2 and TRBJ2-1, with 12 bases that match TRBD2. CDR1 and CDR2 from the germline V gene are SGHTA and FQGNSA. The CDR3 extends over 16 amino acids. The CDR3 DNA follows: TGTGCCAGCCTGGCCCTAGCGGGAGGGCTCACTGATGCGCAGTTCTTT. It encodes CASLALAGGLTDAQFF. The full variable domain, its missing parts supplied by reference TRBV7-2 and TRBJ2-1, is GAGVSQSPSNKVTEKGKDVELRCDPISGHTALYWYRQSLGQGLEFLIYFQGNSAPDKSGLPSDRFSAERTGGSVSTLTIQRTQQEDSAVYLCASLALAGGLTDAQFFGPGTRLTVL.

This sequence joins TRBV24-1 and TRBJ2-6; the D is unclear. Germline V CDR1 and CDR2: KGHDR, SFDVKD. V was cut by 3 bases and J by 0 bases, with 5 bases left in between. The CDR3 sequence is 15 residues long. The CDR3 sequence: CATSDGFSGANVLTF. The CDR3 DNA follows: TGTGCCACCAGTGATGGGTTCTCTGGGGCCAACGTCCTGACTTTC.

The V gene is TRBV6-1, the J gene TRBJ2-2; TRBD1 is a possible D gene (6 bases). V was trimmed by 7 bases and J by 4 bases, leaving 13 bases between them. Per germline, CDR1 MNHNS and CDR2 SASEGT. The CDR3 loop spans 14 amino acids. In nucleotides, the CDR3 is TGTGCCAGCATCAGGGGCTCGAGCACCGGGGAGCTGTTTTTT. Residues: CASIRGSSTGELFF.

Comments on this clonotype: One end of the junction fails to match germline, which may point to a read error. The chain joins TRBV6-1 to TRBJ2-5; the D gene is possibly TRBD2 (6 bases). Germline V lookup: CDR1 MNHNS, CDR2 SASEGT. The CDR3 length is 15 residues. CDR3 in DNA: TGTTCCAGCGGGCGCGCGGGCCGTGACCAAGACACCCAGTACTTC. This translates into CSSGRAGRDQDTQYF.

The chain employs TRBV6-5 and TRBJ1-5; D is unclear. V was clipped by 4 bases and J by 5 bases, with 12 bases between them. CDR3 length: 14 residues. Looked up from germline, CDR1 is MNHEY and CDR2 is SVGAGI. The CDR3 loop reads CASSLERVDQPQHF. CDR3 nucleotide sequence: TGTGCCAGCAGTTTAGAGAGGGTGGATCAGCCCCAGCATTTT.

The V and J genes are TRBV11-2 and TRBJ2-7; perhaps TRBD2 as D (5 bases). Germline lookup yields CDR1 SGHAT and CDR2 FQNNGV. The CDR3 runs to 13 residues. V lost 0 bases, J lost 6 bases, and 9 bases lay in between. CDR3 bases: TGTGCCAGCAGCTTAGAGGTGAGCGGCGAGCAGTACTTC. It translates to CASSLEVSGEQYF.

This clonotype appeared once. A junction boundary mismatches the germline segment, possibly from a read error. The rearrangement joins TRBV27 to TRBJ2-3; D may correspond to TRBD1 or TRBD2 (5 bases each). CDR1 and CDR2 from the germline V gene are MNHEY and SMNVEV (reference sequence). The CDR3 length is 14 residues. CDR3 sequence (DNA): TGTGCCGGCAGGGCTGGCAGGGACCAAGATACGCAGTATTTT. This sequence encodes CAGRAGRDQDTQYF.

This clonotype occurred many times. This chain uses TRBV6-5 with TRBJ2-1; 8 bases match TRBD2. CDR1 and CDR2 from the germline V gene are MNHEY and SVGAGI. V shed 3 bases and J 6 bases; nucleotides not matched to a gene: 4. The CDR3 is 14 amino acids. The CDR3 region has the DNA TGTGCCAGCAGTTATACTAGCGGTTCCAATGAGCAGTTCTTC. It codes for CASSYTSGSNEQFF.

Written as DNA, the CDR3 is TGTGCCAGCAACGGACAGGGGGCAGGGACCGGGGAGCTGTTTTTT. The encoded protein is CASNGQGAGTGELFF. The chain recombines TRBV6-1 with TRBJ2-2; 11 nucleotides match TRBD1. J gave up 5 bases and V 7 bases, and 6 bases lay outside the gene matches. From germline, CDR1 is MNHNS and CDR2 SASEGT. This CDR3 region has 15 residues.

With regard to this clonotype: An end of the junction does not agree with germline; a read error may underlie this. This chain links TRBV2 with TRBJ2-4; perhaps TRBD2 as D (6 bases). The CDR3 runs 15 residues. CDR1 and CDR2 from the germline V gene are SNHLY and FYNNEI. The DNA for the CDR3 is TGTGCCCGCGGTGCGGGGACGGGTGGCACAGACACGCAGTATTTC. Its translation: CARGAGTGGTDTQYF. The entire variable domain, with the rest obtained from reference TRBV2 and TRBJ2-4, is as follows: EPEVTQTPSHQVTQMGQEVILRCVPISNHLYFYWYRQILGQKVEFLVSFYNNEISEKSEIFDDQFSVERPDGSNFTLKIRSTKLEDSAMYFCARGAGTGGTDTQYFGAGTRLSVL.

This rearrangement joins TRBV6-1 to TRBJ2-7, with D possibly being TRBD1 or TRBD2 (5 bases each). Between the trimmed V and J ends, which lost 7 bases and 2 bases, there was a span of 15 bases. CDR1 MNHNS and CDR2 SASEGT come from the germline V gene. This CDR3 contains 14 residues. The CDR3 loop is CASTPKGRTYEQYF. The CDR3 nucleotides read TGTGCCAGCACCCCAAAGGGACGGACCTACGAGCAGTACTTC.